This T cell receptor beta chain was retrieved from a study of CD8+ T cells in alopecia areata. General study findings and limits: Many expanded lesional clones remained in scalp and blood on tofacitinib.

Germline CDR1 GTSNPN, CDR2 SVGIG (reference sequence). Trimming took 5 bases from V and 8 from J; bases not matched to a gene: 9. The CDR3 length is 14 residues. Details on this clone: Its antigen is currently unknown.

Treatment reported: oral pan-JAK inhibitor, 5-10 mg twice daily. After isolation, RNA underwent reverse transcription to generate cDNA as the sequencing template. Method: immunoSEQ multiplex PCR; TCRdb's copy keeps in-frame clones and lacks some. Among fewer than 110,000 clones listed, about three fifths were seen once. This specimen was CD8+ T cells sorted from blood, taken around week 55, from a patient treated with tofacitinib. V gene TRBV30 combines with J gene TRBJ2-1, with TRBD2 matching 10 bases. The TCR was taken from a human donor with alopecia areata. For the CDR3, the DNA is TGTGCCTGGGGTAGCGGGGGGCCGTTGGATGAGCAGTTCTTC. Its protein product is CAWGSGGPLDEQFF.